The 5 T cell receptor beta chains below were found in one sample sequenced in a study of STAT3 mutations in large granular lymphocyte leukemia. Their antigen targets remain unknown. Clones were sequenced by immunoSEQ multiplex PCR, and TCRdb holds only the in-frame ones, with some missing. The sample records approximately 15,000 clones, over 90% being singletons. Study outcomes and limitations: Every T-LGLL patient had at least one immunodominant TCRbeta clonotype.

The sample was peripheral blood mononuclear cells. All receptors derive from a woman between 45 and 65 years old with T-cell large granular lymphocyte leukemia. Some clones in this sample may be carry-over from other donors' samples.

V usage is TRBV6-1 and J usage is TRBJ2-3; 9 bases line up with TRBD1. There are 14 residues in the CDR3. The V gene's germline CDR1 is MNHNS and CDR2 SASEGT. V lost 10 bases, J lost 5 bases, and 10 bases stayed unmatched. As DNA, the CDR3 is TGTGCCATTCTTTACAGGGGGCGAGGAGATACGCAGTATTTT. Translating it yields CAILYRGRGDTQYF.

The chain uses TRBV5-1 and TRBJ1-5; D is undetermined. Germline V gives CDR1 SGHRS, CDR2 YFSETQ. V gave up 2 bases and J gave up 2 bases, with 5 bases separating them. This CDR3 comprises 13 residues. CDR3 in amino acids: CASSFEGNQPQHF. CDR3 nucleotide sequence: TGCGCCAGCAGCTTTGAGGGCAATCAGCCCCAGCATTTT.

The V and J genes are TRBV7-9 and TRBJ2-1; D unresolved. Germline V CDR1 and CDR2: SEHNR, FQNEAQ (reference sequence). The CDR3 length is 13 residues. Trimming removed 8 bases from V and 0 bases from J, with 8 bases in between. CDR3 nucleotide sequence: TGTGCCAGCTCCAGGAACTCCTACAATGAGCAGTTCTTC. It specifies CASSRNSYNEQFF.

The chain is built from TRBV11-3 and TRBJ2-5, with TRBD1 matching over 9 bases. Germline CDR1 and CDR2: SGHNT and YENEEA. The junction had 5 bases not matched to a gene; V was cut back by 1 base and J by 5 bases. The CDR3 loop spans 15 amino acids. The CDR3 region is CASSLGNRGRETQYF. In DNA form, the CDR3 reads TGTGCCAGCAGCTTAGGTAACAGGGGGCGTGAGACCCAGTACTTC.

The rearrangement joins TRBV28 to TRBJ2-7; D is ambiguous. The CDR3 covers 12 residues. Germline V CDR1 and CDR2: MDHEN, SYDVKM. The V gene lost 6 bases and the J gene lost 2 bases, with 8 bases spanning the gap. This chain's CDR3 is CASSTVPYEQYF. The CDR3 region has the DNA TGTGCCAGCAGCACAGTGCCCTACGAGCAGTACTTC.